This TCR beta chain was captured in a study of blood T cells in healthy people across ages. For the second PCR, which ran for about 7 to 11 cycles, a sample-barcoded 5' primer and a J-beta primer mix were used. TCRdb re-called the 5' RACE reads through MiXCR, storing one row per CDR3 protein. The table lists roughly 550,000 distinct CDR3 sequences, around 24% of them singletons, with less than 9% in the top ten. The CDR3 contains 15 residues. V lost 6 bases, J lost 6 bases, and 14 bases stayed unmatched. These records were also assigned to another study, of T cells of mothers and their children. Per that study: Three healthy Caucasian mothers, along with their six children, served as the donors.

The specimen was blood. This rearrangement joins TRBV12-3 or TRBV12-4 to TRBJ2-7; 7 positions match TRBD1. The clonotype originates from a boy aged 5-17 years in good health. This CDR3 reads CASSPSATGMGEQYF. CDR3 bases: TGTGCCAGCAGCCCTAGTGCGACAGGGATGGGCGAGCAGTACTTC.